The rows below give T cell receptor beta chains drawn from one sample of a study of cytomegalovirus exposure and HLA in healthy donors. The table came from immunoSEQ multiplex PCR; TCRdb's copy has only in-frame clones and leaves some out. The top ten clones hold roughly 5% of a sample with approximately 100,000 clones, approximately 80% of them seen once. The sample consisted of PBMCs. The receptors originated from a middle-aged woman in good health and CMV-seronegative. Both conserved end residues are part of each CDR3. The D gene is left open where the match is weak. Rows give clone size only sometimes, using once, few, many, or a class for an expanded clone.

CDR3	DNA	J	V	size	D
CASSQGTSFETQYF	TGTGCCAGCAGCCAAGGGACTAGCTTTGAGACCCAGTACTTC	TRBJ2-5	TRBV4-2	once	TRBD2
CASSPVPGVGQPQHF	TGCGCCAGCAGCCCGGTGCCAGGGGTAGGTCAGCCCCAGCATTTT	TRBJ1-5	TRBV5-1	-	-
CAWSVAGGQPQHF	TGTGCCTGGAGTGTGGCAGGGGGTCAGCCCCAGCATTTT	TRBJ1-5	TRBV30	-	TRBD1
CASSQAGSGNTIYF	TGTGCCAGCAGTCAGGCAGGCTCTGGAAACACCATATATTTT	TRBJ1-3	TRBV5-4	-	-
CAWTRGGSGVNTEAFF	TGTGCCTGGACCCGAGGAGGGTCTGGGGTGAACACTGAAGCTTTCTTT	TRBJ1-1	TRBV30	-	-
CSVAAGGAGYTF	TGCAGCGTGGCGGCAGGGGGCGCAGGCTACACCTTC	TRBJ1-2	TRBV29-1	-	TRBD1
CASSFGGYNEQFF	TGTGCCAGCAGTTTTGGAGGCTACAATGAGCAGTTCTTC	TRBJ2-1	TRBV27	-	-
CASSLSGGTTNTEAFF	TGTGCCAGCAGCTTGAGTGGTGGGACAACAAACACTGAAGCTTTCTTT	TRBJ1-1	TRBV5-6	-	-
CASSPGGRAAYEQYF	TGCGCCAGCAGCCCCGGGGGGAGGGCAGCCTACGAGCAGTACTTC	TRBJ2-7	TRBV5-1	-	TRBD2
CASSLGTGQGYEQYF	TGTGCCAGCAGCTTGGGGACAGGGCAAGGCTACGAGCAGTACTTC	TRBJ2-7	TRBV5-6	-	TRBD1
CASSQDLDGGARGYTF	TGCGCCAGCAGCCAAGATCTTGATGGGGGGGCTCGTGGCTACACCTTC	TRBJ1-2	TRBV4-1	-	-
CASSLDRGNTEAFF	TGTGCCAGCAGCTTAGACAGGGGGAACACTGAAGCTTTCTTT	TRBJ1-1	TRBV7-8	-	TRBD1
CASSQARGGPGELFF	TGTGCCAGCAGCCAAGCTAGGGGGGGCCCCGGGGAGCTGTTTTTT	TRBJ2-2	TRBV4-2	-	-
CASRSGQLLQETQYF	TGCGCCAGCAGATCTGGACAGCTTCTCCAAGAGACCCAGTACTTC	TRBJ2-5	TRBV5-1	-	-
CASSLDLAETQYF	TGTGCCAGCAGCTTAGATCTGGCAGAGACCCAGTACTTC	TRBJ2-5	TRBV11-2	-	-
CASSRAGRMNTEAFF	TGTGCCAGCAGCCGAGCGGGGCGTATGAACACTGAAGCTTTCTTT	TRBJ1-1	TRBV7-9	-	-
CASSPRNPQRTIYF	TGTGCCAGTAGTCCTAGAAACCCCCAACGCACCATATATTTT	TRBJ1-3	TRBV19	-	-
CASSLGSAGGPLSGETQYF	TGTGCCAGCAGCTTAGGGTCGGCGGGGGGGCCGCTTTCTGGGGAGACCCAGTACTTC	TRBJ2-5	TRBV7-9	-	TRBD2
CASSFWGGVSYGYTF	TGTGCCAGCAGTTTCTGGGGGGGAGTATCCTATGGCTACACCTTC	TRBJ1-2	TRBV27	-	-
CASSLERTGSGYTF	TGCGCCAGCAGCTTGGAAAGGACTGGGAGTGGCTACACCTTC	TRBJ1-2	TRBV5-1	-	-
CASTPVGAGRDTEAFF	TGTGCCAGTACCCCCGTAGGGGCAGGGCGCGACACTGAAGCTTTCTTT	TRBJ1-1	TRBV19	few	-
CASKMAGGWYEQYF	TGTGCCAGCAAGATGGCAGGGGGTTGGTACGAGCAGTACTTC	TRBJ2-7	TRBV2	few	TRBD1
CASSQTGLNEKLFF	TGTGCCAGCAGCCAGACAGGGCTTAATGAAAAACTGTTTTTT	TRBJ1-4	TRBV9	-	TRBD1
CASSIAEGTEAFF	TGTGCCAGTAGTATAGCAGAGGGCACTGAAGCTTTCTTT	TRBJ1-1	TRBV19	-	-
CASSPWSGEDEQYF	TGTGCCAGCAGCCCCTGGTCGGGAGAGGACGAGCAGTACTTC	TRBJ2-7	TRBV7-8	-	-
CASSPLSGEQYF	TGTGCCAGCAGCCCATTGTCGGGAGAGCAGTACTTC	TRBJ2-7	TRBV4-2	-	-
CASSLWPRGRSGVGELFF	TGTGCCAGCAGCTTGTGGCCCAGGGGGCGATCAGGGGTTGGGGAGCTGTTTTTT	TRBJ2-2	TRBV5-5	once	TRBD1
CASSLDRFQPQHF	TGTGCCAGCAGTTTAGACAGGTTTCAGCCCCAGCATTTT	TRBJ1-5	TRBV6-5	few	-
CASSIRGTGSNEKLFF	TGTGCCAGCAGTATCAGAGGGACAGGAAGTAATGAAAAACTGTTTTTT	TRBJ1-4	TRBV2	-	TRBD1
CASSDYRGRNIQYF	TGTGCCAGCAGCGATTACAGGGGGCGAAACATTCAGTACTTC	TRBJ2-4	TRBV5-6	-	TRBD1
CASSPKRGGKADTQYF	TGTGCCAGCAGTCCTAAGCGGGGGGGTAAAGCAGATACGCAGTATTTT	TRBJ2-3	TRBV27	-	TRBD2
CASKGGPDTQYF	TGTGCCTCTAAGGGGGGGCCAGATACGCAGTATTTT	TRBJ2-3	TRBV6-1	-	-
CAWSGGEGQPQHF	TGTGCCTGGAGTGGCGGGGAAGGTCAGCCCCAGCATTTT	TRBJ1-5	TRBV30	-	-
CASSQERPGSGNTIYF	TGTGCCAGCAGCCAAGAGAGGCCTGGCTCTGGAAACACCATATATTTT	TRBJ1-3	TRBV14	-	-
CSLSGRGTQYF	TGCAGCCTCTCGGGGAGGGGGACCCAGTACTTC	TRBJ2-5	TRBV20-1	-	TRBD2
CASSLSGGGTEAFF	TGTGCCAGCAGCTTATCAGGGGGCGGGACTGAAGCTTTCTTT	TRBJ1-1	TRBV7-3	-	TRBD1
CASSESLALGREQYF	TGCGCCAGCAGTGAGTCGCTAGCCCTCGGGAGGGAGCAGTACTTC	TRBJ2-7	TRBV10-1	few	TRBD2
CASSYLNRGAVDTQYF	TGTGCCAGCAGCTACCTTAACCGGGGGGCGGTAGATACGCAGTATTTT	TRBJ2-3	TRBV13	-	-
CASSLDSQPEFF	TGTGCCAGCAGCTTGGACAGCCAGCCGGAGTTCTTC	TRBJ2-1	TRBV5-4	-	-
CASSPQGQGTETQYF	TGTGCCAGCTCACCACAGGGACAGGGGACGGAGACCCAGTACTTC	TRBJ2-5	TRBV18	-	TRBD1
CAGSGGGNTEAFF	TGTGCCGGATCCGGGGGAGGGAACACTGAAGCTTTCTTT	TRBJ1-1	TRBV18	-	-
CASSLQGVWHEQYF	TGTGCCAGCAGTCTACAGGGAGTATGGCACGAGCAGTACTTC	TRBJ2-7	TRBV27	-	-
CASRVTGGHNEQFF	TGTGCCAGCAGAGTGACAGGGGGGCACAATGAGCAGTTCTTC	TRBJ2-1	TRBV6-1	-	TRBD1
CASSKGPTGDTNEKLFF	TGTGCCAGCAGCAAAGGACCCACAGGGGACACTAATGAAAAACTGTTTTTT	TRBJ1-4	TRBV21-1	-	-
CASSSGTSAYNEQFF	TGTGCCAGCAGTTCCGGGACTAGCGCCTACAATGAGCAGTTCTTC	TRBJ2-1	TRBV6-5	-	TRBD2
CASSQELGTSGGNEQFF	TGTGCCAGCAGCCAAGAGTTGGGGACTAGCGGGGGAAATGAGCAGTTCTTC	TRBJ2-1	TRBV4-2	-	TRBD2
CASSFGSGNEKLFF	TGTGCCAGCAGCTTTGGGTCGGGGAATGAAAAACTGTTTTTT	TRBJ1-4	TRBV5-5	-	-
CASSRGGSQMNTEAFF	TGTGCCAGCAGCCGAGGGGGCTCCCAGATGAACACTGAAGCTTTCTTT	TRBJ1-1	TRBV7-8	-	TRBD1
CASSGDRGHPDEQYF	TGTGCCAGCAGTGGAGACAGGGGGCATCCCGACGAGCAGTACTTC	TRBJ2-7	TRBV6-1	few	TRBD1
CASSRIRGGRNEQFF	TGTGCCAGCAGCCGTATTCGGGGGGGCAGGAATGAGCAGTTCTTC	TRBJ2-1	TRBV7-2	-	TRBD2
CASSLLSRGGQETQYF	TGTGCCAGCAGCTTATTAAGTCGGGGGGGCCAAGAGACCCAGTACTTC	TRBJ2-5	TRBV5-6	-	TRBD2
CASSQVLGGAATYGYTF	TGCGCCAGCAGCCAAGTTTTAGGTGGCGCGGCTACCTATGGCTACACCTTC	TRBJ1-2	TRBV4-1	-	-
CASSLGGGSRTYEQYF	TGCGCCAGCAGCTTGGGGGGCGGGAGCAGAACCTACGAGCAGTACTTC	TRBJ2-7	TRBV5-1	few	TRBD2
CASSKARGAETQYF	TGTGCCAGCAGCAAAGCGCGGGGAGCGGAGACCCAGTACTTC	TRBJ2-5	TRBV21-1	once	-
CASGLSSSYEQYF	TGTGCTAGTGGTTTGAGTAGTAGCTACGAGCAGTACTTC	TRBJ2-7	TRBV12-5	-	-
CASSPGQGRNQPQHF	TGTGCCAGCTCACCAGGACAGGGTCGCAATCAGCCCCAGCATTTT	TRBJ1-5	TRBV18	-	TRBD1
CASSYSGGNNYGYTF	TGTGCCAGCAGTTACTCAGGGGGAAATAACTATGGCTACACCTTC	TRBJ1-2	TRBV6-6	few	-
CASSPQGDHTEAFF	TGTGCCAGCAGTCCGCAGGGGGACCACACTGAAGCTTTCTTT	TRBJ1-1	TRBV6-5	-	TRBD1
CASSLNSGGAGELFF	TGTGCCAGCAGCTTAAATAGCGGGGGAGCCGGGGAGCTGTTTTTT	TRBJ2-2	TRBV7-7	-	TRBD2